Listed here is a single TCR beta chain. This record comes from a study of CD8+ T cells in alopecia areata. This CDR3 region has 13 residues. The V end was cut by 7 bases, the J end by 6 bases, with 17 bases between. The germline V gene has CDR1 SQVTM and CDR2 ANQGSEA. Following extraction, RNA underwent reverse transcription to cDNA, which served as the sequencing template. The protocol was immunoSEQ multiplex PCR, while the TCRdb copy is restricted to in-frame clones and leaves out a portion. The sample contains 150,000 to 250,000 clones, 60% of which appear only once. The treatment was: oral pan-JAK inhibitor, 5-10 mg twice daily.

The chain links TRBV29-1 to TRBJ2-3; no firm D call. The TCR sequence derives from a human donor with alopecia areata. Specimen: CD4+ T cells sorted from blood, collected at week 4, from a patient treated with tofacitinib. Here the CDR3 DNA reads TGCAGCGCCGCCGGTTTGTGGAAGGATACGCAGTATTTT. Its translation: CSAAGLWKDTQYF.